This T cell receptor (beta chain) was profiled in a study of blood T cell repertoires in COVID-19. In the original analysis: Amplification from reference gene primers served as the basis for estimated nucleated cell counts. Assay: immunoSEQ multiplex PCR; the TCRdb copy retains only in-frame clones and omits some. Clone size and the V and J calls come from that table; the DNA yielded D and trimming. Of some 120,000 clones listed, about 89% were seen once; the top ten hold under 5%. V was trimmed by 1 base and J by 8 bases, leaving 20 bases between them. Per germline, CDR1 MGHRA and CDR2 YSYEKL. The CDR3 length is 16 residues.

The gene calls are TRBV4-1 and TRBJ1-2; no clear D. The sequenced sample was peripheral blood. This clonotype was obtained from a man between 35 and 55 years old with acute or convalescent COVID-19. The CDR3 sequence: CASSQAFRTDYRGYTF. The CDR3 coding sequence is TGCGCCAGCAGCCAAGCGTTCCGGACGGACTATCGGGGCTACACCTTC.